These T cell receptor beta chains were read from a single sample in a study of T-cell reconstitution after alpha-beta-depleted transplantation in children. In TCRdb, the PCR reads were re-called with MiXCR into one record per CDR3 protein. The table includes 600,000 to 700,000 distinct CDR3 sequences, around 17% detected once. The sample in question was PBMCs from the stem cell graft donor, obtained from the stem cell graft. These receptors all come from a human donor who donated a stem cell graft to a child with acute myeloid leukemia. The CDR3 runs from the conserved cysteine through the conserved F or W. The order of the fields is CDR3 length, V gene, J gene, CDR3 protein.

>13|TRBV6-1|TRBJ2-7
CASSLPGDYEQYF
>14|TRBV12-3/TRBV12-4|TRBJ1-5
CASSSVGLNQPQHF
>16|TRBV6-5|TRBJ1-5
CASSYSFADSNQPQHF
>14|TRBV27|TRBJ1-5
CASRETGGGQPQHF
>13|TRBV20-1|TRBJ1-1
CSARRAPNTEAFF
>14|TRBV20-1|TRBJ1-3
CSARDPRSGNTIYF
>14|TRBV4-3|TRBJ2-7
CASSQGQGSYEQYF
>16|TRBV4-2|TRBJ2-3
CASSQASRSSTDTQYF
>15|TRBV20-1|TRBJ2-2
CSATGTGGYTGELFF
>14|TRBV24-1|TRBJ2-5
CATSDSLGWQTQYF
>15|TRBV20-1|TRBJ2-4
CSAREPGRTKNIQYF
>15|TRBV7-2|TRBJ2-3
CASSSRERGTDTQYF
>14|TRBV7-9|TRBJ1-6
CASSEGTSYSPLHF
>13|TRBV24-1|TRBJ1-1
CATSSGRNTEAFF
>13|TRBV12-3/TRBV12-4|TRBJ2-7
CASSLGQPYEQYF
>13|TRBV7-2|TRBJ2-3
CASSLMVTDTQYF
>13|TRBV20-1|TRBJ1-1
CSARVGSVAEAFF
>13|TRBV29-1|TRBJ2-5
CSVEEGGWETQYF
>15|TRBV7-3|TRBJ1-4
CASSLRGRSDEKLFF
>16|TRBV7-2|TRBJ1-5
CASSSPLGLANQPQHF
>13|TRBV29-1|TRBJ2-3
CSVEAPGGDTQYF
>15|TRBV27|TRBJ1-6
CASSARGQAASPLHF
>12|TRBV20-1|TRBJ1-5
CSGGQANQPQHF
>14|TRBV6-2/TRBV6-3|TRBJ1-1
CASNPDRDRSEAFF
>18|TRBV20-1|TRBJ1-5
CSAQSKPGQGNFNQPQHF